This T cell receptor (beta chain) stems from a study of T and B cells in COVID-19 patients. Study at large: COVID-19 patients gave peripheral blood either during active infection or after recovery. In the active-infection cohort, about 90% of the roughly 20 patients had comorbidities linked to unfavorable COVID-19 outcome. Active-infection patients were older, median roughly 73 years, than recovered patients, median approximately 35 years. Recovered patients mostly had mild to moderate COVID-19 managed as outpatients.

Each TRB amplification used about 250-550 ng of genomic DNA from blood. Trimming shortened V by 6 bases and J by 3 bases, and 11 bases separated the two germline ends. The CDR3 is 13 residues long. In germline, CDR1 is ENHRY, CDR2 SYGVKD. TRB rearrangements were amplified by multiplex PCR with BIOMED2 TRB-A/B primers. TCRdb recomputed calls from the multiplex PCR reads with MiXCR, one row per CDR3 protein. The sample has about 21,000 distinct CDR3 sequences, around 30% seen once. The sample holds a few counts of this clonotype. V gene TRBV10-3 combines with J gene TRBJ2-5, with D perhaps matching TRBD2 (6 bases). Specimen: blood. The sequence was obtained from a human donor who had recovered from COVID-19. Here the CDR3 reads CAIRAGGEETQYF. CDR3 in DNA: TGTGCCATCAGGGCAGGAGGGGAAGAGACCCAGTACTTC.